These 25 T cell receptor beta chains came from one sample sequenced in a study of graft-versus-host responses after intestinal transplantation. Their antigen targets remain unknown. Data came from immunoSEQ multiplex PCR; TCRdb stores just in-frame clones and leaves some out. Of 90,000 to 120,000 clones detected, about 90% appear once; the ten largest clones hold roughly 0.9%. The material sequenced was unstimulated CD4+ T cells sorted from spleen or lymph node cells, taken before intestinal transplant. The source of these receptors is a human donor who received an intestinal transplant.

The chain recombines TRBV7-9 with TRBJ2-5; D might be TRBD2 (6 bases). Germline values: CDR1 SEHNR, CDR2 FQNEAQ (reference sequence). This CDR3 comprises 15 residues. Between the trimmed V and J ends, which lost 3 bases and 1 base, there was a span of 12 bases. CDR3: CASSLEGSGQETQYF. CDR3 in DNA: TGTGCCAGCAGCTTGGAGGGGAGCGGCCAAGAGACCCAGTACTTC.

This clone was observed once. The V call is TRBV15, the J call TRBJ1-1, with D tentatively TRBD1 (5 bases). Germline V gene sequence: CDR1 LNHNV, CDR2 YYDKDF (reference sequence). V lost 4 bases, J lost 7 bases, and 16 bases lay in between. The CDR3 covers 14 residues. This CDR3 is CATSTSKGLGEAFF. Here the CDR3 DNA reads TGTGCCACCAGCACCTCCAAGGGACTCGGTGAAGCTTTCTTT.

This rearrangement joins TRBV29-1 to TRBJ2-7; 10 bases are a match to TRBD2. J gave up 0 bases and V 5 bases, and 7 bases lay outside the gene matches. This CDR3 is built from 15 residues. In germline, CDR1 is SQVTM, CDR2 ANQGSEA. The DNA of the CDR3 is TGCAGCGTTCTAAAAGCGGGGGGGAGCTCCTACGAGCAGTACTTC. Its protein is CSVLKAGGSSYEQYF.

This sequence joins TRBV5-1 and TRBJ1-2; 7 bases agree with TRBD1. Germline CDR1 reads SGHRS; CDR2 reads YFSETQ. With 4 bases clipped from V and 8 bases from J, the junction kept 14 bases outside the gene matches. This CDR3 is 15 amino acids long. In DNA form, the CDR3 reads TGCGCCAGCAGCGCTCCGGGACAGAAATTTCGCGGCTACACCTTC. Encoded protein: CASSAPGQKFRGYTF. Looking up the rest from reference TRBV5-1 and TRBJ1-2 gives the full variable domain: KAGVTQTPRYLIKTRGQQVTLSCSPISGHRSVSWYQQTPGQGLQFLFEYFSETQRNKGNFPGRFSGRQFSNSRSEMNVSTLELGDSALYLCASSAPGQKFRGYTFGSGTRLTVV.

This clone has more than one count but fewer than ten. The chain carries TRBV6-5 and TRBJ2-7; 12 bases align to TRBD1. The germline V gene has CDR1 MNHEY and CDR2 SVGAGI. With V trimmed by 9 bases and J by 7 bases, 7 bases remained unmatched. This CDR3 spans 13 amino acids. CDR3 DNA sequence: TGTGCCAGTTGGGACAGGGGGCCCCTAGAGCAGTACTTC. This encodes CASWDRGPLEQYF.

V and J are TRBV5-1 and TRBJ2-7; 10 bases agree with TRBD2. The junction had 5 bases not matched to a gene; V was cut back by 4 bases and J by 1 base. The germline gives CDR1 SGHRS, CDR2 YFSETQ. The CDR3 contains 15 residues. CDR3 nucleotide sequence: TGCGCCAGCAGCGTTAGCGGGGGGCTTTCCTACGAGCAGTACTTC. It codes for CASSVSGGLSYEQYF.

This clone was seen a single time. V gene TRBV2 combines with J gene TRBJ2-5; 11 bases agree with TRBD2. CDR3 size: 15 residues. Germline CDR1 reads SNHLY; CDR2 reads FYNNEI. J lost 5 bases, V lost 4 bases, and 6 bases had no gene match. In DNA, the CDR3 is TGTGCCAGCAGTGTACTAGCGGGAGCTGGTGAGACCCAGTACTTC. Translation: CASSVLAGAGETQYF.

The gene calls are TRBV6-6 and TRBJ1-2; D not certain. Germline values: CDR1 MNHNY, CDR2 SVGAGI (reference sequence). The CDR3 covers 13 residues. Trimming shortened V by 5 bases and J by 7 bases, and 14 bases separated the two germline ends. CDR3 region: CASSPSRWVGYTF. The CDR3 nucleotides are TGTGCCAGCAGTCCCTCCCGTTGGGTTGGCTACACCTTC.

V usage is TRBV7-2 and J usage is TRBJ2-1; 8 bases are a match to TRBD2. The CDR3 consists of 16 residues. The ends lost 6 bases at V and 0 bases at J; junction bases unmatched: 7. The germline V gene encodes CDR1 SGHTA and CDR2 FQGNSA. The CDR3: CASRSGLADSYNEQFF. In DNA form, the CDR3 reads TGTGCCAGCAGATCAGGACTAGCAGACTCCTACAATGAGCAGTTCTTC. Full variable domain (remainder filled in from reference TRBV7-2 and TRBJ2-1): GAGVSQSPSNKVTEKGKDVELRCDPISGHTALYWYRQSLGQGLEFLIYFQGNSAPDKSGLPSDRFSAERTGGSVSTLTIQRTQQEDSAVYLCASRSGLADSYNEQFFGPGTRLTVL.

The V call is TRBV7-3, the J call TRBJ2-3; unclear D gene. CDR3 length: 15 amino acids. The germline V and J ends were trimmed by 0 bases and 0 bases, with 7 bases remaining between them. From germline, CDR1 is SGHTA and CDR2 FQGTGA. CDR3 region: CASSLTGVSTDTQYF. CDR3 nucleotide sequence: TGTGCCAGCAGCTTAACGGGCGTTAGCACAGATACGCAGTATTTT.

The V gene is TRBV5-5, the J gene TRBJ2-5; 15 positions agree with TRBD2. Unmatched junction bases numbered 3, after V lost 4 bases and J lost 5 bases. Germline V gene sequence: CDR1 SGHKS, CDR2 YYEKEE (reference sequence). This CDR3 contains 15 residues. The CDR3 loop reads CASSGTSGGFETQYF. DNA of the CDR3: TGTGCCAGCAGCGGGACTAGCGGGGGGTTCGAGACCCAGTACTTC.

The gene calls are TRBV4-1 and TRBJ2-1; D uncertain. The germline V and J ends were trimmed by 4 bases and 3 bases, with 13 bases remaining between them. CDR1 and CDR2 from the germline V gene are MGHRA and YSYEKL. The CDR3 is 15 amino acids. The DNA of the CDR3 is TGCGCCAGCAGCCGAGTGGTCGTTGTCTACAATGAGCAGTTCTTC. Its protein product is CASSRVVVVYNEQFF.

The chain's CDR3 is CASIVGGASYNEQFF. The CDR3 bases are TGTGCCAGCATCGTAGGGGGGGCTTCCTACAATGAGCAGTTCTTC. The V and J genes are TRBV6-1 and TRBJ2-1; D is perhaps TRBD2 (7 bases). Trimming pared 7 bases from V and 1 base from J, leaving 14 bases between. The CDR3 is made up of 15 amino acids. CDR1 MNHNS and CDR2 SASEGT come from the germline V gene.

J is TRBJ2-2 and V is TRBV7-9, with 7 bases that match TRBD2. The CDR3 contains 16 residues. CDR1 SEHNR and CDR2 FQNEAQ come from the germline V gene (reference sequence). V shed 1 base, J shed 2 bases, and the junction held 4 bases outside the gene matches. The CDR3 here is CASSLVGGRNTGELFF. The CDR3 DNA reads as TGTGCCAGCAGCTTAGTGGGCGGGAGAAACACCGGGGAGCTGTTTTTT. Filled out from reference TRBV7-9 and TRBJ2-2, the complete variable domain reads DTGVSQNPRHKITKRGQNVTFRCDPISEHNRLYWYRQTLGQGPEFLTYFQNEAQLEKSRLLSDRFSAERPKGSFSTLEIQRTEQGDSAMYLCASSLVGGRNTGELFFGEGSRLTVL.

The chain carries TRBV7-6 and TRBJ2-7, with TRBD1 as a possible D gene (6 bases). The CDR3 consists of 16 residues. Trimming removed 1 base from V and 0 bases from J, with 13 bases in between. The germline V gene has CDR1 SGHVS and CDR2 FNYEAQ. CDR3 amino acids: CASSLGGRALSYEQYF. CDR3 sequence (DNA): TGTGCCAGCAGCTTAGGGGGGCGAGCACTCTCCTACGAGCAGTACTTC.

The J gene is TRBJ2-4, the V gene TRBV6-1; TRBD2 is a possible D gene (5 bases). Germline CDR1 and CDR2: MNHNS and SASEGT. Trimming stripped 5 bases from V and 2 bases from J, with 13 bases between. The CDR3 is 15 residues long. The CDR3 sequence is CASSSASWTKNIQYF. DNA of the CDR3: TGTGCCAGCAGTTCTGCTAGCTGGACCAAAAACATTCAGTACTTC.

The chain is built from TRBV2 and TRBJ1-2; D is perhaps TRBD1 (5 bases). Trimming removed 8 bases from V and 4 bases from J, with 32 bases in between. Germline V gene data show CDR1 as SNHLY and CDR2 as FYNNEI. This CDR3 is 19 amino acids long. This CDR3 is CASQGISPSKGPPFYGYTF. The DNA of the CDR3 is TGTGCCAGCCAGGGTATCAGCCCCAGTAAAGGCCCTCCCTTCTATGGCTACACCTTC.

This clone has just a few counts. In DNA form, the CDR3 reads TGTGCCAGCAGCACAGGGGGCCCGGACATTCAGTACTTC. Its translation: CASSTGGPDIQYF. This sequence joins TRBV7-2 and TRBJ2-4; 9 bases are shared with TRBD1. The germline CDR1 and CDR2 sequences are SGHTA and FQGNSA. Germline trimming cut 5 bases from V and 8 bases from J; bases unmatched to any gene: 4. There are 13 residues in the CDR3.

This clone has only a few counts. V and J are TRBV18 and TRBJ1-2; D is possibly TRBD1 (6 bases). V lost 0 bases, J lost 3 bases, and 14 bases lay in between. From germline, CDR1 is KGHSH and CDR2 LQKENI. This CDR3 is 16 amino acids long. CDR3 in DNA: TGTGCCAGCTCACCACCGGACCTACAGGGCCACTATGGCTACACCTTC. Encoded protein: CASSPPDLQGHYGYTF.

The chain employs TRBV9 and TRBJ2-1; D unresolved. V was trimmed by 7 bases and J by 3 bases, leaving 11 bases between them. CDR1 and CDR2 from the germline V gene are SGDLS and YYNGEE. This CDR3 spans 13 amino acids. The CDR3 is CASSFRGYNEQFF. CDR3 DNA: TGTGCCAGCTCCTTTAGAGGCTACAATGAGCAGTTCTTC.

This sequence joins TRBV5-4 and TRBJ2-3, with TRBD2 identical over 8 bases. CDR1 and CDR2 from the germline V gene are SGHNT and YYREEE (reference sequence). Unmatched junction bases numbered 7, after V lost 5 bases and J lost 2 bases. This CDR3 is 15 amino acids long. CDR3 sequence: CASRYERETTDTQYF. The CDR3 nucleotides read TGTGCCAGCAGGTACGAGCGGGAGACCACAGATACGCAGTATTTT.

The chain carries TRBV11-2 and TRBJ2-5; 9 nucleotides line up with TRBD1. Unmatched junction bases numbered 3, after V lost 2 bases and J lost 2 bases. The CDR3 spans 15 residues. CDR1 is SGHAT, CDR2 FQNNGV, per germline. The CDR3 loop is CASSLQTGGQETQYF. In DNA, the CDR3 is TGTGCCAGCAGCTTACAGACAGGGGGACAAGAGACCCAGTACTTC.

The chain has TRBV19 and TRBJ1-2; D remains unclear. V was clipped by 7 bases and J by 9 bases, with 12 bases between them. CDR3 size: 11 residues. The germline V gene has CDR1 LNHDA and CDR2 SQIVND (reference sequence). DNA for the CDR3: TGTGCCAGTAACAACCAGATAAGCTACACCTTC. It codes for CASNNQISYTF.

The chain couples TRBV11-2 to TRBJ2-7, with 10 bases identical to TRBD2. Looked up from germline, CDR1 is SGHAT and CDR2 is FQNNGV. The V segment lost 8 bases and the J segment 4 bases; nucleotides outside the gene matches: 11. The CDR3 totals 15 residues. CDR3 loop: CASGGKRGGLYEQYF. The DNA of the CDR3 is TGTGCCAGCGGCGGGAAGCGGGGGGGCCTTTACGAGCAGTACTTC.

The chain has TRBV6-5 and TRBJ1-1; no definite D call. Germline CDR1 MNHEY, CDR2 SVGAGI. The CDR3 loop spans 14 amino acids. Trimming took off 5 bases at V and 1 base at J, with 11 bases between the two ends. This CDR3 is CASSPRRSNTEAFF. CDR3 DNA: TGTGCCAGCAGTCCCAGACGGTCGAACACTGAAGCTTTCTTT.